The 24 T cell receptor beta chains below all came from one sample that was sequenced in a study of CD4 and CD8 cells across lung adenocarcinoma regions (dated by TCRdb to between 2018 and 2020). The library was made by PCR. Sequencing took place on a HiSeq X Ten. TCRdb reprocessing: public reads trimmed at Q25 with fastp, clones called with MiXCR, in-frame beta chains kept. CDR3 protein duplicates are merged, each entry listing the most common genes and DNA. This sample lists 7,500 to 9,000 distinct CDR3 sequences; around 58% were detected once. The ten largest clones represent 24% of the sample. Specimen: CD4+ T cells from the center of a lung tumor. Explained via the paper, the cell subset or site label denotes: tumor center region. These receptors came from a female donor with lung adenocarcinoma. The CD4 and CD8 labels of this study may be unreliable.

Sample share makes this clonotype medium-sized (0.01 to 0.1%). The chain links TRBV6-1 to TRBJ2-2, with 11 bases that match TRBD2. The CDR3 covers 16 residues. V shed 5 bases, J shed 4 bases, and the junction held 6 bases outside the gene matches. CDR1 and CDR2 from the germline V gene are MNHNS and SASEGT. The CDR3 coding sequence is TGTGCCAGCAGTACCCTAGCGGGAGGTACCACCGGGGAGCTGTTTTTT. It specifies CASSTLAGGTTGELFF.

This clonotype was found once. This chain joins TRBV6-5 and TRBJ2-5; D might be TRBD2 (6 bases). CDR1 is MNHEY, CDR2 SVGAGI, per germline. The CDR3 loop spans 15 amino acids. Between the trimmed V and J ends, which lost 11 bases and 11 bases, there was a span of 30 bases. CDR3 residues: CAGGSGRGDPDTQYF. The CDR3 nucleotides are TGTGCCGGCGGTTCCGGGAGAGGGGACCCGGATACGCAGTACTTC.

The chain joins TRBV6-1 to TRBJ2-2; possibly TRBD1 or TRBD2 for D (5 bases each). The V and J ends lost 6 bases and 3 bases respectively, with 20 bases between them. CDR1 is MNHNS, CDR2 SASEGT, per germline. The CDR3 spans 17 residues. The CDR3 loop is CASRPTGIKGDTGELFF. In DNA form, the CDR3 reads TGTGCCAGCAGGCCCACCGGGATAAAAGGGGACACCGGGGAGCTGTTTTTT.

Turning to this clonotype: An end of the junction differs from the germline gene, which may be a read error. This rearrangement joins TRBV27 to TRBJ2-3; the D is unclear. CDR3 length: 13 amino acids. Per the germline V gene, CDR1 is MNHEY and CDR2 is SMNVEV (reference sequence). CDR3 in amino acids: CASSLSGTEAQFF. CDR3 nucleotides: TGTGCCAGCAGTTTATCCGGCACCGAGGCGCAGTTTTTT.

In this sample, this clonotype turned up many times. The chain is built from TRBV6-1 and TRBJ1-2; D is unresolved. Germline V gives CDR1 MNHNS, CDR2 SASEGT. The V end was cut by 5 bases, the J end by 5 bases, with 9 bases between. The CDR3 runs to 12 residues. The CDR3 here is CASSPTGYGYTF. CDR3 DNA sequence: TGTGCCAGCAGTCCCACGGGGTATGGCTACACCTTC.

The J gene is TRBJ1-6, the V gene TRBV6-1, with D uncertain. The germline CDR1 and CDR2 sequences are MNHNS and SASEGT. V was clipped by 2 bases and J by 5 bases, with 16 bases between them. CDR3 length equals 17 residues. CDR3 sequence (DNA): TGTGCCAGCAGTGAAAGACGCACTCTTACCCATAATTCACCCCTCCACTTT. It codes for CASSERRTLTHNSPLHF.

This clonotype was counted a few times. The chain joins TRBV6-5 to TRBJ2-1, with D tentatively TRBD1 or TRBD2 (6 bases each). The assigned J gene may be wrong: the sequence end matches TRBJ2-7 better. Germline V gene sequence: CDR1 MNHEY, CDR2 SVGAGI. CDR3 length: 16 residues. The CDR3 region has the DNA TGTGCCAGCAGTTCCCGTAGGGGGGAGGACTCCTACGAGCAGTACTTC. It yields the protein CASSSRRGEDSYEQYF.

This chain connects TRBV12-3 or TRBV12-4 to TRBJ2-3, with 9 bases identical to TRBD2. The CDR3 sequence is 14 residues long. After removal of 7 bases from V and 5 bases from J, the junction contained 7 bases not matched to a gene. The CDR3 is CASKAGGGGDTQYF. The CDR3 DNA reads as TGTGCCAGCAAAGCGGGAGGTGGAGGAGATACGCAGTATTTT.

This clonotype was seen a single time. J is TRBJ2-3 and V is TRBV4-1; D could derive from TRBD1 or TRBD2 (6 bases each). TRBJ2-5 matches the DNA end more closely, so the J call is doubtful. CDR3 length equals 15 residues. Germline values: CDR1 MGHRA, CDR2 YSYEKL. The CDR3 nucleotides read TGCGCCAGGGGTGACGGGGGCCGGGACACAGATACCCAGTACTTC. Amino acids: CARGDGGRDTDTQYF.

This clonotype was seen more than once but under ten times. In nucleotides, the CDR3 is TGTGCCAGCAGCACCGGGACAGGGGGCTACGAGCAGTACTTC. It specifies CASSTGTGGYEQYF. The chain couples TRBV6-1 to TRBJ2-1; 11 nucleotides match TRBD1. With the DNA end fitting TRBJ2-7 better, the J assignment may be wrong. The length of the CDR3 is 14 residues. The germline V gene has CDR1 MNHNS and CDR2 SASEGT.

Worth noting for this clonotype: Germline and junction disagree at one end, which may indicate a read error. This rearrangement joins TRBV27 to TRBJ2-3, with a possible D match to TRBD1 (7 bases). Germline values: CDR1 MNHEY, CDR2 SMNVEV (reference sequence). The CDR3 runs to 17 residues. CDR3 DNA sequence: TGTGGCAGTAGTCCCAGACTAGGGGGCGGGATCACAGAGACGCAGTATTTT. The encoded protein is CGSSPRLGGGITETQYF.

Notes on this clonotype: The germline gene is not matched at one end of the junction; a read error may be the cause. The chain is built from TRBV27 and TRBJ2-3, with a tentative D call TRBD1 (6 bases). Germline CDR1 is MNHEY and CDR2 is SMNVEV (reference sequence). This CDR3 has 12 residues. The CDR3 nucleotides are TGTGCCGGGGGCCGAACCCAAGAGACCCAGTATTTC. Translation gives CAGGRTQETQYF.

Comment on this clonotype: Given the absence of the conserved phenylalanine or tryptophan at the CDR3 end, a read error is likely. It is unclear where the CDR3 begins or ends on the DNA, so no DNA is shown, and the CDR3 is as TCRdb lists it. The rearrangement uses TRBV30 and TRBJ2-5; the table's D call TRBD1 went unverified against the DNA. The CDR3 is 21 amino acids long, termini counted. CDR1 and CDR2 from the germline V gene are GTSNPN and SVGIG (reference sequence). The CDR3: CAWSPGAIPVGDDREGWHMAG.

V usage is TRBV6-1 and J usage is TRBJ2-3; 7 nucleotides match TRBD2. Germline loops: CDR1 MNHNS, CDR2 SASEGT. The V gene end was trimmed by 6 bases and the J gene end by 2 bases; junction bases not matched to a gene: 5. The CDR3 loop spans 14 amino acids. This chain's CDR3 is CASSDGGNTDTQYF. The CDR3, as DNA: TGTGCCAGCAGCGACGGGGGGAACACAGATACGCAGTATTTT.

The chain is built from TRBV6-1 and TRBJ2-3; tentative D call: TRBD2 (6 bases). Germline CDR1 is MNHNS and CDR2 is SASEGT. Deletions cut 2 bases from V and 4 bases from J, with 25 bases between. CDR3 length equals 19 residues. The CDR3 sequence is CASSEIVGRSGEGADTQYF. The CDR3, as DNA: TGTGCCAGCAGTGAAATTGTTGGTAGGTCGGGAGAAGGGGCAGATACGCAGTATTTT.

Comment on this clonotype: At one boundary the junction diverges from the germline segment, which might be a read error. This CDR3 reads CATRGAGAKNTQYF. As DNA, the CDR3 is TGTGCCACCCGGGGGGCGGGGGCCAAAAACACGCAGTATTTC. V and J are TRBV10-3 and TRBJ2-4, with D possibly TRBD2 on 7 matching bases. Germline CDR1 is ENHRY and CDR2 is SYGVKD. The CDR3 is 14 residues long.

The chain recombines TRBV27 with TRBJ2-3; 8 positions agree with TRBD1. The V segment lost 8 bases and the J segment 11 bases; nucleotides outside the gene matches: 9. Germline lookup yields CDR1 MNHEY and CDR2 SMNVEV (reference sequence). This CDR3 is 12 amino acids long. The CDR3 nucleotides are TGTGCCAGCGGGACAGGCAAAAACATGCAGTATTTT. Translation gives CASGTGKNMQYF.

The V gene is TRBV24-1, the J gene TRBJ2-1; 12 positions agree with TRBD1. This CDR3 is 16 amino acids long. CDR1 KGHDR and CDR2 SFDVKD come from the germline V gene. Germline trimming cut 4 bases from V and 7 bases from J; bases unmatched to any gene: 7. This CDR3 is CATSDLGQGAGNEQFF. The CDR3 DNA follows: TGTGCCACCAGTGACCTGGGACAGGGGGCAGGGAATGAGCAGTTCTTC.

This clonotype was recorded a few times. This chain joins TRBV22-1 and TRBJ2-5; the DNA was not used to check the table's D call, TRBD1. TRBV22-1 is deemed a pseudogene. The CDR3 has 19 amino acids. CDR3 amino acids: CPGQARGEGQGKNGPQVRF. The CDR3 region has the DNA TGTCCTGGGCAGGCCAGAGGAGAGGGGCAGGGGAAGAATGGTCCCCAGGTTAGATTT.

The chain links TRBV6-5 to TRBJ1-2; D not certain. V was trimmed by 2 bases and J by 5 bases, leaving 15 bases between them. The CDR3 length is 15 residues. Germline-derived CDR1 and CDR2 are MNHEY and SVGAGI. The CDR3 loop is CASSYGSIGLYGYTF. The CDR3 DNA is TGTGCCAGCAGTTACGGGTCAATCGGTCTATATGGCTACACCTTC.

A note on this clonotype: Germline and junction disagree at one end, which may indicate a read error. This chain joins TRBV6-5 and TRBJ2-3; 7 nucleotides match TRBD2. The CDR3 runs 14 residues. Germline values: CDR1 MNHEY, CDR2 SVGAGI. The CDR3 DNA reads TGTGCGGGCAGTTGGGAGGGAGACACAGAGACGCAGTATTTC. Translation: CAGSWEGDTETQYF.

At least ten counts were recorded for this clonotype. The chain joins TRBV12-3 or TRBV12-4 to TRBJ2-5; 11 nucleotides match TRBD2. This CDR3 region has 15 residues. V was pared by 7 bases and J by 3 bases, with 7 bases of the junction left unmatched. In DNA, the CDR3 is TGTGCCAGCAAAGTAAATAGCGGGAGGGAAGAGACCCAGTACTTC. Protein sequence: CASKVNSGREETQYF.

This clonotype was picked up many times. CDR3 coding DNA: TGTGCCAGCAGCCCCGGCGGCGGCTCTGGGGCCAACGTCCTGACTTTC. Translating gives CASSPGGGSGANVLTF. V usage is TRBV7-6 and J usage is TRBJ2-6; D gene unclear. CDR1 is SGHVS, CDR2 FNYEAQ, per germline. The CDR3 sequence is 16 residues long. The V gene lost 5 bases and the J gene lost 0 bases, with 11 bases spanning the gap.

This sequence joins TRBV25-1 and TRBJ2-2; no firm D call. The J call may be wrong; the DNA end is better matched by TRBJ2-3. Germline CDR1 and CDR2: MGHDK and SYGVNS. The CDR3 consists of 14 residues. CDR3: CASSDGVSTEAQYF. In DNA, the CDR3 is TGTGCCAGCAGTGATGGTGTGAGCACAGAGGCGCAGTATTTT.